These 20 T cell receptor beta chains were all obtained from the same sample, sequenced in a study of blood T cell repertoires in COVID-19. Assay used: immunoSEQ multiplex PCR; TCRdb lists only in-frame clones, some missing. This table has about 150,000 clones, roughly 88% appearing once. Material for sequencing was peripheral blood. The receptors shown here come from a woman aged 45 to 65 with acute or convalescent COVID-19.

J is TRBJ2-2 and V is TRBV7-2, with D tentatively TRBD2 (5 bases). The CDR3 length is 16 residues. The ends were cut back, 2 bases at V and 0 bases at J, with 10 bases in the middle. In germline, CDR1 is SGHTA, CDR2 FQGNSA. This CDR3 is CASSLFGGTNTGELFF. In nucleotides, the CDR3 is TGTGCCAGCAGCTTATTTGGAGGAACGAACACCGGGGAGCTGTTTTTT.

This chain uses TRBV29-1 with TRBJ1-5; the match to TRBD1 covers 12 bases. The germline V gene encodes CDR1 SQVTM and CDR2 ANQGSEA. CDR3 length: 14 amino acids. The trim removed 4 bases at V and 3 bases at J, leaving 1 base unmatched. The CDR3 spells CSVGDRGLNQPQHF. The CDR3 DNA reads as TGCAGCGTTGGGGACAGGGGGCTCAATCAGCCCCAGCATTTT. Drawing the rest from reference TRBV29-1 and TRBJ1-5, the complete variable domain is SAVISQKPSRDICQRGTSLTIQCQVDSQVTMMFWYRQQPGQSLTLIATANQGSEATYESGFVIDKFPISRPNLTFSTLTVSNMSPEDSSIYLCSVGDRGLNQPQHFGDGTRLSIL.

In its sample, this clone was seen once. V and J are TRBV7-2 and TRBJ2-7; possibly TRBD1 for D (6 bases). V shed 5 bases and J shed 3 bases, with 14 bases lying between them. Germline CDR1 reads SGHTA; CDR2 reads FQGNSA. The CDR3 has 14 residues. The CDR3 region is CASSNHRVFYEQYF. In DNA form, the CDR3 reads TGTGCCAGCAGCAATCACAGGGTTTTCTACGAGCAGTACTTC.

Written as DNA, the CDR3 is TGCGCCAGCAGCTGGCAGCGGAGCTCCTACAATGAGCAGTTCTTC. Residues: CASSWQRSSYNEQFF. V is TRBV5-1 and J is TRBJ2-1; D may be TRBD2 (5 bases). Germline CDR1 reads SGHRS; CDR2 reads YFSETQ. The CDR3 has 15 residues. The ends were cut back, 3 bases at V and 0 bases at J, with 10 bases in the middle. Complete variable domain (other parts from reference TRBV5-1 and TRBJ2-1): KAGVTQTPRYLIKTRGQQVTLSCSPISGHRSVSWYQQTPGQGLQFLFEYFSETQRNKGNFPGRFSGRQFSNSRSEMNVSTLELGDSALYLCASSWQRSSYNEQFFGPGTRLTVL.

In DNA, the CDR3 is TGCAGCGTTGAACAGGGCACAGATACGCAGTATTTT. Its translation is CSVEQGTDTQYF. This chain uses TRBV29-1 with TRBJ2-3; D gene uncertain. This CDR3 contains 12 residues. Germline CDR1 SQVTM, CDR2 ANQGSEA. V dropped 2 bases and J dropped 1 base, with 4 bases sitting between them.

This clone has a single count. CDR3 in DNA: TGCAGCGTTGTACTCTTCGGTCGGTCATCCGTCGGCGAGCAGTACTTC. It is translated as CSVVLFGRSSVGEQYF. This chain joins TRBV29-1 and TRBJ2-7; D remains unclear. Germline values: CDR1 SQVTM, CDR2 ANQGSEA. V was shortened by 4 bases and J by 6 bases, with 25 bases between the two germline ends. The CDR3 loop spans 16 amino acids.

CDR3 DNA sequence: TGTGCCAGCAGCCAAGGACCCGGGACAGCTACGCAAAATCAGCCCCAGCATTTT. It translates to CASSQGPGTATQNQPQHF. The rearrangement uses TRBV3-1 (or the pseudogene TRBV3-2) and TRBJ1-5, with 7 bases matching TRBD1. The CDR3 contains 18 residues. V was pared by 1 base and J by 4 bases, with 13 bases of the junction left unmatched. The V gene's germline CDR1 is LGHDT and CDR2 YNNKEL (reference sequence).

This clone showed up just a few times. This chain joins TRBV7-9 and TRBJ1-6; 8 positions agree with TRBD1. In germline, CDR1 is SEHNR, CDR2 FQNEAQ (reference sequence). J was trimmed by 8 bases and V by 6 bases; bases with no gene match: 3. The CDR3 loop spans 13 amino acids. The DNA of the CDR3 is TGTGCCAGCAGTCCACAGGGGGATTCACCCCTCCACTTT. Protein product: CASSPQGDSPLHF. The whole variable domain, filled in from reference TRBV7-9 and TRBJ1-6, reads DTGVSQNPRHKITKRGQNVTFRCDPISEHNRLYWYRQTLGQGPEFLTYFQNEAQLEKSRLLSDRFSAERPKGSFSTLEIQRTEQGDSAMYLCASSPQGDSPLHFGNGTRLTVT.

The V gene is TRBV7-9, the J gene TRBJ1-4; 8 bases map to TRBD1. Germline V CDR1 and CDR2: SEHNR, FQNEAQ (reference sequence). The CDR3 contains 14 residues. The V and J ends lost 5 bases and 8 bases, in that order; junction bases with no gene match: 7. The CDR3 is CASSPGQAGEKLFF. The CDR3 DNA is TGTGCCAGCAGCCCGGGACAGGCGGGGGAAAAACTGTTTTTT.

The chain combines TRBV5-1 with TRBJ2-3; 15 bases match TRBD2. CDR3 length: 18 amino acids. Germline CDR1 reads SGHRS; CDR2 reads YFSETQ. The J segment lost 0 bases and the V segment lost 7 bases, leaving 9 bases of the junction unmatched. CDR3 loop: CASGHGTSGGPSTDTQYF. DNA of the CDR3: TGCGCCAGCGGCCACGGGACTAGCGGGGGGCCGAGCACAGATACGCAGTATTTT.

This rearrangement joins TRBV5-6 to TRBJ2-3, with D possibly TRBD2 on 5 matching bases. Germline V gene lookup returns CDR1 SGHDT and CDR2 YYEEEE. Trimming took off 4 bases at V and 10 bases at J, with 16 bases between the two ends. The CDR3 spans 13 residues. CDR3 sequence: CASSPTGIEAQYF. Here the CDR3 DNA reads TGTGCCAGCAGCCCGACCGGGATTGAAGCGCAGTATTTT.

The V and J genes are TRBV19 and TRBJ2-4, with 12 positions matching TRBD2. The CDR3 spans 19 residues. Germline CDR1 reads LNHDA; CDR2 reads SQIVND (reference sequence). The ends lost 3 bases at V and 2 bases at J; junction bases unmatched: 11. The CDR3 is CASSIFGLAGGQTKNIQYF. CDR3 nucleotides: TGTGCCAGTAGTATTTTTGGGCTAGCGGGAGGGCAAACCAAAAACATTCAGTACTTC.

V and J are TRBV9 and TRBJ1-2, with D possibly matching TRBD1 (6 bases). Trimming left V 3 bases short and J 0 bases short, with 18 bases between. The CDR3 spans 17 residues. CDR1 and CDR2 (germline): SGDLS, YYNGEE. The CDR3 coding sequence is TGTGCCAGCAGCGCGTCCCAAAACAGGGAGACTAACTATGGCTACACCTTC. Its protein product is CASSASQNRETNYGYTF.

The J gene is TRBJ2-5, the V gene TRBV6-5, with 13 bases aligning to TRBD2. The CDR3 runs 15 residues. V gave up 6 bases and J gave up 5 bases; unmatched junction bases: 6. CDR1 and CDR2 (germline): MNHEY, SVGAGI. The CDR3 protein is CASRQQGLAGETQYF. For the CDR3, the DNA is TGTGCCAGCAGACAGCAGGGACTAGCGGGGGAGACCCAGTACTTC.

The chain uses TRBV30 and TRBJ1-5, with 7 positions matching TRBD1. V lost 4 bases and J lost 7; bases outside the gene matches: 4. The CDR3 totals 12 residues. CDR1 is GTSNPN, CDR2 SVGIG, per germline (reference sequence). CDR3 region: CAWTTGVQPQHF. In nucleotides, the CDR3 is TGTGCCTGGACTACAGGGGTCCAGCCCCAGCATTTT.

This clone was seen a single time. This chain links TRBV9 with TRBJ2-2; D unclear. This CDR3 has 13 amino acids. Germline CDR1 reads SGDLS; CDR2 reads YYNGEE. Trimming took 1 base from V and 4 from J, leaving 5 bases between them. CDR3 in amino acids: CASSVTPTGELFF. For the CDR3, the DNA is TGTGCCAGCAGCGTAACTCCCACCGGGGAGCTGTTTTTT.

This chain links TRBV7-3 with TRBJ2-1; 7 bases are a match to TRBD2. V lost 1 base and J lost 2; bases outside the gene matches: 2. The V gene's germline CDR1 is SGHTA and CDR2 FQGTGA. The CDR3 loop spans 15 amino acids. The CDR3 spells CASSLRGGTYNEQFF. Written as DNA, the CDR3 is TGTGCCAGCAGCTTAAGGGGGGGAACCTACAATGAGCAGTTCTTC.

The chain recombines TRBV12-5 with TRBJ1-4; D is perhaps TRBD1 (6 bases). Germline-derived CDR1 and CDR2 are LGHNT and FRNRAP. Trimming took 2 bases from V and 0 from J, leaving 10 bases between them. The CDR3 is 16 residues long. In DNA form, the CDR3 reads TGTGCTAGTGGTTTGTCCCGGACAGCAACTAATGAAAAACTGTTTTTT. This codes for CASGLSRTATNEKLFF. Variable domain in full (rest from reference TRBV12-5 and TRBJ1-4): DARVTQTPRHKVTEMGQEVTMRCQPILGHNTVFWYRQTMMQGLELLAYFRNRAPLDDSGMPKDRFSAEMPDATLATLKIQPSEPRDSAVYFCASGLSRTATNEKLFFGSGTQLSVL.

The chain uses TRBV5-1 and TRBJ1-3, with D uncertain. V lost 2 bases and J lost 0, with 12 bases in between. The CDR3 is 16 amino acids. Germline CDR1 reads SGHRS; CDR2 reads YFSETQ. In DNA form, the CDR3 reads TGCGCCAGCAGCTTATTACAGAGTAACTCTGGAAACACCATATATTTT. Translated: CASSLLQSNSGNTIYF.

This clone showed up just a few times. The J gene is TRBJ2-7, the V gene TRBV18; 12 bases line up with TRBD2. Trimming took 6 bases from V and 6 from J; bases not matched to a gene: 9. This CDR3 has 15 residues. Germline CDR1 reads KGHSH; CDR2 reads LQKENI. Written as DNA, the CDR3 is TGTGCCAGCTCTCCCACTAGCGGGAGGCCTGGCGAGCAGTACTTC. Translating it yields CASSPTSGRPGEQYF.